This entry lists 17 T cell receptor beta chains sequenced from one sample in a study of shared clonotypes between healthy human individuals. Measured with immunoSEQ multiplex PCR; TCRdb has only the in-frame clones, and not every one. Counted here are roughly 2.2 million clones, 85% to 95% occurring once; the ten biggest clones make up about 0.41%. Sample: naive CD4+ T cells from PBMCs. Indicated subset: CD45RA+ positively selected. Receptors originate from a man younger than 35 in good health. Some clones in this sample may be carry-over from other donors' samples.

The chain combines TRBV2 with TRBJ1-2; TRBD1 agrees at 7 bases. The CDR3 contains 12 residues. Looked up from germline, CDR1 is SNHLY and CDR2 is FYNNEI. Trimming took 9 bases from V and 7 from J; bases not matched to a gene: 8. CDR3 DNA: TGTGCCAGTCGACAGGGAATCGGTGGCTACACCTTC. Its protein is CASRQGIGGYTF.

Turning to this clone: This sample also contains other DNA sequences that code for the same CDR3. This chain joins TRBV7-9 and TRBJ2-7; possibly TRBD1 for D (5 bases). The CDR3 sequence is 14 residues long. CDR1 and CDR2 from the germline V gene are SEHNR and FQNEAQ (reference sequence). V lost 1 base and J 0 bases, leaving 7 bases between the germline ends. CDR3 amino acids: CASSLVDSSYEQYF. For the CDR3, the DNA is TGTGCCAGCAGCTTAGTAGACAGCTCCTACGAGCAGTACTTC.

V and J are TRBV11-2 and TRBJ2-2; 11 bases agree with TRBD1. Looked up from germline, CDR1 is SGHAT and CDR2 is FQNNGV. V shed 5 bases, J shed 0 bases, and the junction held 5 bases outside the gene matches. This CDR3 is built from 17 residues. The CDR3 here is CASSTGQGVANTGELFF. CDR3 DNA sequence: TGTGCCAGCAGCACGGGACAGGGGGTCGCGAACACCGGGGAGCTGTTTTTT.

This clone showed up just a few times. The sample carries other DNA sequences with the same CDR3. This chain uses TRBV7-9 with TRBJ1-1, with a possible D match to TRBD1 (5 bases). This CDR3 has 13 residues. Germline V CDR1 and CDR2: SEHNR, FQNEAQ (reference sequence). V lost 2 bases, J lost 4 bases, and 8 bases lay in between. As DNA, the CDR3 is TGTGCCAGCAGCTTACAGGGATCCACTGAAGCTTTCTTT. Encoded protein: CASSLQGSTEAFF.

The V gene is TRBV11-2, the J gene TRBJ2-7, with a possible D match to TRBD1 (5 bases). Trimming shortened V by 4 bases and J by 2 bases, and 12 bases separated the two germline ends. Germline V lookup: CDR1 SGHAT, CDR2 FQNNGV. This CDR3 region has 14 residues. The CDR3 loop reads CASSSSTATYEQYF. The CDR3 nucleotides are TGTGCCAGCAGCTCCTCGACAGCCACCTACGAGCAGTACTTC.

Notes on this clone: The sample contains more than one DNA sequence encoding this CDR3. This chain connects TRBV11-2 to TRBJ2-1; D remains unclear. The CDR3 totals 15 residues. Germline loops: CDR1 SGHAT, CDR2 FQNNGV. V gave up 1 base and J gave up 0 bases, with 7 bases separating them. The CDR3 nucleotides are TGTGCCAGCAGCTTAGTAGGCAGCTCCTACAATGAGCAGTTCTTC. Protein product: CASSLVGSSYNEQFF.

The chain has TRBV7-8 and TRBJ2-5, with 8 bases matching TRBD1. CDR3 length equals 14 residues. Germline V lookup: CDR1 SGHVS, CDR2 FQNEAQ. V shed 5 bases and J 5 bases; nucleotides not matched to a gene: 7. The CDR3 region is CASSIQGEAETQYF. The CDR3 DNA is TGTGCCAGCAGCATACAGGGGGAGGCGGAGACCCAGTACTTC. The variable domain in full, with the rest retrieved from reference TRBV7-8 and TRBJ2-5, is GAGVSQSPRYKVAKRGQDVALRCDPISGHVSLFWYQQALGQGPEFLTYFQNEAQLDKSGLPSDRFFAERPEGSVSTLKIQRTQQEDSAVYLCASSIQGEAETQYFGPGTRLLVL.

CDR3 bases: TGTGCCAGCAGTGAACAGTACACCGGGGAGCTGTTTTTT. It codes for CASSEQYTGELFF. The chain employs TRBV28 and TRBJ2-2; no definite D call. The V end lost 5 bases, the J end lost 3 bases, and 7 bases lay between the germline ends. The CDR3 length is 13 residues. In germline, CDR1 is MDHEN, CDR2 SYDVKM.

This clone was counted once. V gene TRBV7-2 combines with J gene TRBJ1-1; a weak D match, TRBD1 (6 bases). The CDR3 extends over 14 amino acids. Germline values: CDR1 SGHTA, CDR2 FQGNSA. V lost 1 base to trimming and J lost 5 bases, with 11 bases between them. The CDR3: CASSLVGGKTEAFF. CDR3 nucleotide sequence: TGTGCCAGCAGCTTAGTAGGGGGAAAGACTGAAGCTTTCTTT.

This clone showed up just once. This rearrangement joins TRBV14 to TRBJ2-6, with 7 bases lining up with TRBD1. CDR3 length: 17 amino acids. Trimming took 4 bases from V and 0 from J; bases not matched to a gene: 6. CDR1 is SGHDN, CDR2 FVKESK, per germline. CDR3 loop: CASSPLGTASGANVLTF. CDR3 nucleotides: TGTGCCAGCAGCCCCCTCGGGACAGCCTCTGGGGCCAACGTCCTGACTTTC.

The chain is built from TRBV2 and TRBJ2-7, with 11 bases lining up with TRBD2. The junction had 5 bases not matched to a gene; V was cut back by 3 bases and J by 4 bases. CDR1 SNHLY and CDR2 FYNNEI come from the germline V gene. The CDR3 extends over 15 amino acids. The CDR3 region is CASSERLAGTYEQYF. The CDR3 DNA reads TGTGCCAGCAGTGAGCGACTAGCGGGAACTTACGAGCAGTACTTC.

The chain has TRBV4-1 and TRBJ1-2; D not resolved. The CDR3 length is 14 residues. The V and J ends lost 3 bases and 6 bases respectively, with 14 bases between them. Germline-derived CDR1 and CDR2 are MGHRA and YSYEKL. Here the CDR3 DNA reads TGCGCCAGCAGCCACCACATCGGTGATGATGGCTACACCTTC. Protein product: CASSHHIGDDGYTF.

This chain links TRBV9 with TRBJ2-7; TRBD2 might be the D (6 bases). V lost 1 base and J 1 base, leaving 9 bases between the germline ends. Germline CDR1 is SGDLS and CDR2 is YYNGEE. The CDR3 consists of 14 residues. CDR3 nucleotide sequence: TGTGCCAGCAGCGTACTAGCGTCATCCTACGAGCAGTACTTC. Its protein is CASSVLASSYEQYF.

The rearrangement joins TRBV5-1 to TRBJ1-1; D is unclear. Germline lookup yields CDR1 SGHRS and CDR2 YFSETQ. V gave up 2 bases and J gave up 3 bases, with 8 bases separating them. This CDR3 contains 13 residues. Here the CDR3 DNA reads TGCGCCAGCAGCTTCGCAGGAGACACTGAAGCTTTCTTT. Its protein is CASSFAGDTEAFF.

The chain uses TRBV12-5 and TRBJ1-1; TRBD1 might be the D (6 bases). This CDR3 spans 15 amino acids. Germline V gene sequence: CDR1 LGHNT, CDR2 FRNRAP. Trimming removed 7 bases from V and 0 bases from J, with 15 bases in between. This CDR3 reads CASAPGAPMNTEAFF. As DNA, the CDR3 is TGTGCTAGTGCCCCAGGGGCGCCCATGAACACTGAAGCTTTCTTT. Full variable domain (rest looked up from reference TRBV12-5 and TRBJ1-1): DARVTQTPRHKVTEMGQEVTMRCQPILGHNTVFWYRQTMMQGLELLAYFRNRAPLDDSGMPKDRFSAEMPDATLATLKIQPSEPRDSAVYFCASAPGAPMNTEAFFGQGTRLTVV.

The chain is built from TRBV2 and TRBJ2-3; 9 positions match TRBD2. V was pared by 8 bases and J by 2 bases, with 5 bases of the junction left unmatched. Germline CDR1 reads SNHLY; CDR2 reads FYNNEI. This CDR3 contains 14 residues. The CDR3, as DNA: TGTGCCAGCGCGCGACTAGCGGACACAGATACGCAGTATTTT. Translated, it gives CASARLADTDTQYF.

For this clone: The sample holds other DNA sequences that translate to the same CDR3. This sequence joins TRBV18 and TRBJ1-1; 9 bases fit TRBD1. The V gene end was trimmed by 3 bases and the J gene end by 1 base; junction bases not matched to a gene: 6. Germline CDR1 KGHSH, CDR2 LQKENI. The CDR3 has 16 amino acids. CDR3 in DNA: TGTGCCAGCTCACCGGGACAGGGTGGGCGGAACACTGAAGCTTTCTTT. Translation gives CASSPGQGGRNTEAFF. The full variable domain, completed using reference TRBV18 and TRBJ1-1, is NAGVMQNPRHLVRRRGQEARLRCSPMKGHSHVYWYRQLPEEGLKFMVYLQKENIIDESGMPKERFSAEFPKEGPSILRIQQVVRGDSAAYFCASSPGQGGRNTEAFFGQGTRLTVV.